This is a list of T cell receptor beta chains from one sample in a study of beta chain features in type 1 diabetes. TCRdb keeps only in-frame clones here, not all; method: immunoSEQ multiplex PCR. The sample records some 360,000 clones, about 20% being singletons. The source material was naive CD4+ T cells from blood. Receptor source: a woman between 18 and 29 years old in good health. Both conserved end residues are trimmed from each CDR3. D genes are given only for firm matches.

v_gene | len | d_gene | CDR3aa
TRBV15 | 13 | - | ATSRDHRHNYGYT
TRBV7-9 | 12 | - | ASTYTGSSYEQY
TRBV4-2 | 12 | TRBD1 | ASSPKTGSETQY
TRBV7-8 | 14 | TRBD1 | ASSSPGQGAAYEQY
TRBV7-9 | 12 | - | ASSLQGVDYGYT
TRBV30 | 14 | - | AWSVRGRISTDTQY
TRBV7-3 | 12 | TRBD1 | ASSLGQGDYGYT
TRBV29-1 | 13 | TRBD2 | SAELAGGVTGELF
TRBV5-6 | 12 | - | ASSGRGVGNTIY
TRBV5-1 | 12 | TRBD1 | ASSLDTGAPTQY
TRBV5-1 | 13 | TRBD1 | ASSSGQTNTGELF
TRBV30 | 8 | - | AWGRETQY
TRBV5-1 | 12 | - | ASSLPSGTDTQY
TRBV2 | 12 | - | ASSSSGRNTEAF
TRBV7-9 | 13 | TRBD1 | ASSPGTAGNSPLH
TRBV7-6 | 13 | - | ASSLGHGSNQPQH
TRBV30 | 11 | - | AWSGMGNQPQH
TRBV5-1 | 13 | - | ASSLGQGTTGELF
TRBV9 | 11 | - | ASSVRGGDTQY
TRBV18 | 14 | - | ASSPRQQGGTDTQY
TRBV5-4 | 13 | TRBD2 | ASSLTGGGGETQY
TRBV19 | 12 | - | ASSIDTRTDTQY
TRBV5-4 | 13 | TRBD2 | ASSLEASGSSEQY
TRBV9 | 12 | - | ASSFGLSQETQY
TRBV5-1 | 12 | - | ASSLVQPYNEQF
TRBV10-3 | 11 | - | AISESGSYEQY
TRBV15 | 12 | TRBD1 | ATSPGDREYEQY
TRBV11-3 | 11 | TRBD1 | ASSSDRGVGYT
TRBV20-1 | 9 | TRBD2 | SAVGEGIQY
TRBV30 | 11 | TRBD1 | AFSTGLSYGYT
TRBV30 | 11 | TRBD1 | AWGTGDGQPQH
TRBV12-5 | 15 | - | ASGSPKREARYYEQY
TRBV5-1 | 16 | TRBD2 | ASSLVSSGGIRTDTQY
TRBV19 | 12 | TRBD1 | ASSPDRGVYGYT
TRBV29-1 | 11 | - | SAEGHPNTEAF